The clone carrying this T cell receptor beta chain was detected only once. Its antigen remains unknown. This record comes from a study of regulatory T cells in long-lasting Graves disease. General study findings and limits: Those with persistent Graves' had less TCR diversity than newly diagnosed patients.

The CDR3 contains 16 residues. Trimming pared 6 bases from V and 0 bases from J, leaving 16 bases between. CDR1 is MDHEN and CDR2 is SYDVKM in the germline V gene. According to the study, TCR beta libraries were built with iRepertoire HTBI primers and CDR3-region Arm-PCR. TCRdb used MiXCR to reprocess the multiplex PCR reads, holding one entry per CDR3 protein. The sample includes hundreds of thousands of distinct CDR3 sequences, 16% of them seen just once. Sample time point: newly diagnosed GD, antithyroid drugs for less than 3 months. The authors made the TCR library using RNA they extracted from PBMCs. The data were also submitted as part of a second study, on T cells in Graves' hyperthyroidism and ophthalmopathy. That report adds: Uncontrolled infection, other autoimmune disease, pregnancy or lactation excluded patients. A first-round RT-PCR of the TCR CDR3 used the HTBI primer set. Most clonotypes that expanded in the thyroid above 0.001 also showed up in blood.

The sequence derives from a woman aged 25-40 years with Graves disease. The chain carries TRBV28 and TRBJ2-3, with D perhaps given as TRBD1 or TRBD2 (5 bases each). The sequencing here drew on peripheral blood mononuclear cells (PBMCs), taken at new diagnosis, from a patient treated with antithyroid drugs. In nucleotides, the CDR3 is TGTGCCAGCAGCTCCCCACGGGGCTACAGCACAGATACGCAGTATTTT. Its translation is CASSSPRGYSTDTQYF. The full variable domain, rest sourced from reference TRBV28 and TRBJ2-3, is DVKVTQSSRYLVKRTGEKVFLECVQDMDHENMFWYRQDPGLGLRLIYFSYDVKMKEKGDIPEGYSVSREKKERFSLILESASTNQTSMYLCASSSPRGYSTDTQYFGPGTRLTVL.